This record looks at one T cell receptor beta chain sequence and its context. What it recognizes is unknown. Unique molecular identifiers were incorporated during preparation of the TCRbeta library. TCRdb re-analysed the PCR reads in MiXCR, keeping a single row per CDR3 protein. This table has around 370,000 distinct CDR3 sequences, around 15% appearing once. This record comes from a study of T-cell reconstitution after alpha-beta-depleted transplantation in children. The study, taken as a whole, reports: Expanded graft clones numbering several hundred reportedly gave rise to alpha-beta T cells about two months after transplant. Surviving recipient T cells and thymic progenitors produced the high day-60 TCRbeta diversity seen in some patients.

Trimming shortened V by 1 base and J by 8 bases, and 12 bases separated the two germline ends. The CDR3 is 14 amino acids. Germline-derived CDR1 and CDR2 are SGHTA and FQGNSA. This clonotype was sampled from a male patient aged 2-15 years who had a stem cell transplant for acute lymphoblastic leukemia, so the T cells may come from the graft donor. The chain carries TRBV7-2 and TRBJ2-1; D not certain. The sample was PBMCs, mostly from graft donor cells, taken 360 days after TCRalphabeta/CD19-depleted stem cell transplant. In DNA, the CDR3 is TGTGCCAGCAGCTTAGGGGTTTGGGCGGATGAGCAGTTCTTC. It codes for CASSLGVWADEQFF.